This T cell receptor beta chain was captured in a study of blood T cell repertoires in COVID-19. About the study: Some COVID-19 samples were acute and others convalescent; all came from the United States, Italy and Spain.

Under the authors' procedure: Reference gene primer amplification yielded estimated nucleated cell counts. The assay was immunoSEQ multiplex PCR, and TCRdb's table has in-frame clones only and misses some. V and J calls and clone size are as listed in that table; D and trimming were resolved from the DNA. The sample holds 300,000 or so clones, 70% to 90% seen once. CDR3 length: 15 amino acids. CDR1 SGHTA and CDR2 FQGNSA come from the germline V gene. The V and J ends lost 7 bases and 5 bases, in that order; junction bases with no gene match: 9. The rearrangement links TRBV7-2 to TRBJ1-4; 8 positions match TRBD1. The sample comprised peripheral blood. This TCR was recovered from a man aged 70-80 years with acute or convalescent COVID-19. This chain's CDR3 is CASNERGTGNEKLFF. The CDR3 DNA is TGTGCCAGCAACGAAAGGGGGACAGGAAATGAAAAACTGTTTTTT. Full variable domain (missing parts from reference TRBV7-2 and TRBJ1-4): GAGVSQSPSNKVTEKGKDVELRCDPISGHTALYWYRQSLGQGLEFLIYFQGNSAPDKSGLPSDRFSAERTGGSVSTLTIQRTQQEDSAVYLCASNERGTGNEKLFFGSGTQLSVL.